This TCR beta chain was sequenced for a study of T-cell reconstitution after alpha-beta-depleted transplantation in children. Germline CDR1 SGHTA, CDR2 FQGNSA. This CDR3 has 15 amino acids. Germline trimming cut 1 base from V and 4 bases from J; bases unmatched to any gene: 4. This clonotype was observed a few times. Its antigen is undetermined. The study's findings and limits: Reportedly, only several hundred clones from non-depleted graft cells drove alpha-beta T-cell counts at about two months. Hyperexpanded clones declined; after one year, newly produced T cells mostly supplied diversity. Surviving recipient T cells and intrathymic progenitors accounted for some patients' high TCRbeta diversity at day 60.

The TCRbeta library incorporated unique molecular identifiers. MiXCR, applied by TCRdb to the PCR reads, yields one record per CDR3 protein. The sample holds hundreds of thousands of distinct CDR3 sequences; around 13% are singletons and the top ten take about 2.2%. The chain employs TRBV7-2 and TRBJ1-5, with 7 bases lining up with TRBD1. The receptor comes from a male patient younger than 18 who had a stem cell transplant for acute myeloid leukemia, so the T cells may come from the graft donor. The sample in question was PBMCs, mostly from graft donor cells, obtained 360 days after TCRalphabeta/CD19-depleted stem cell transplant. CDR3 sequence reads: CASSLEGARNQPQHF. DNA for the CDR3: TGTGCCAGCAGCTTAGAGGGGGCCCGAAATCAGCCCCAGCATTTT.